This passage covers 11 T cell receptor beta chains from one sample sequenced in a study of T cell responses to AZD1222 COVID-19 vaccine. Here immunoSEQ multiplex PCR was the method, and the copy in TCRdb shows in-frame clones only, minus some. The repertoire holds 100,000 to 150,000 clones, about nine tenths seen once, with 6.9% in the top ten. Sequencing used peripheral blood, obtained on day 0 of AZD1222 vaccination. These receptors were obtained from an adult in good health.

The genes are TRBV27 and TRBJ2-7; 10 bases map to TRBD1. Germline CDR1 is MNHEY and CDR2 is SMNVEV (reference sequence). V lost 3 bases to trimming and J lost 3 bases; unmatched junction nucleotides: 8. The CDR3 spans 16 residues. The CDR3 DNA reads TGTGCCAGCAGTTTTTCTCCCGGGACAGGGGTCTACGAGCAGTACTTC. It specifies CASSFSPGTGVYEQYF.

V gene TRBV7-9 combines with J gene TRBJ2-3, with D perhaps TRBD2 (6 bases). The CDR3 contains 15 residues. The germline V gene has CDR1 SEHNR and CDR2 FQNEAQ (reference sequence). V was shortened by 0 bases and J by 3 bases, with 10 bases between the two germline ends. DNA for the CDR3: TGTGCCAGCAGCTTAGCTGGGACTTTGACAGATACGCAGTATTTT. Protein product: CASSLAGTLTDTQYF.

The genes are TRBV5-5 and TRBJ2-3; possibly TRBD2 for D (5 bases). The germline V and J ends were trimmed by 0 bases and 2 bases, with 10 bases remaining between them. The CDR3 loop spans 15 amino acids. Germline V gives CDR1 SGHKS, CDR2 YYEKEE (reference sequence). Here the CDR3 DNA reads TGTGCCAGCAGCTTGGAGAGGGTTTCCACAGATACGCAGTATTTT. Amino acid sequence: CASSLERVSTDTQYF.

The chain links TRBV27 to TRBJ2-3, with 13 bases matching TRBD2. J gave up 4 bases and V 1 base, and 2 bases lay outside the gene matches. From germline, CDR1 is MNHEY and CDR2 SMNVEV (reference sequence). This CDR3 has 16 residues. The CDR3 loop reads CASSLLLAGGPDTQYF. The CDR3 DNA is TGTGCCAGCAGTTTATTACTAGCGGGGGGGCCAGATACGCAGTATTTT.

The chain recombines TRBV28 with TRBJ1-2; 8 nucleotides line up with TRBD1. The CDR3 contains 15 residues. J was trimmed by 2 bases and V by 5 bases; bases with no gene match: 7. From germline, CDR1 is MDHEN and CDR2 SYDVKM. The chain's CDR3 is CASSPYRGSNYGYTF. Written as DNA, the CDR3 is TGTGCCAGCAGTCCGTACAGGGGGTCGAACTATGGCTACACCTTC.

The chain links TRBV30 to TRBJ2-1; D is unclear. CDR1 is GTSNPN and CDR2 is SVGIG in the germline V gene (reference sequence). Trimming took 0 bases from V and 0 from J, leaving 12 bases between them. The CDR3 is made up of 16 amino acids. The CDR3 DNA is TGTGCCTGGAGTGTTGTCCGGTCGAGCTCCTACAATGAGCAGTTCTTC. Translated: CAWSVVRSSSYNEQFF.

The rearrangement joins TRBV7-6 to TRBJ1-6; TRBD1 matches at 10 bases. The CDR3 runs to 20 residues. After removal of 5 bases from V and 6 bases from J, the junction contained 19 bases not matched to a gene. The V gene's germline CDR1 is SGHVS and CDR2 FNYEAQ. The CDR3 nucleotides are TGTGCCAGCAGCCCAGACGCGACAGGGGGCAATATTAGGGGTAATTCACCCCTCCACTTT. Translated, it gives CASSPDATGGNIRGNSPLHF.

This chain's CDR3 is CASSPSGLDGYTF. The CDR3 nucleotides are TGTGCCAGCTCACCATCAGGGTTGGATGGCTACACCTTC. The chain couples TRBV18 to TRBJ1-2, with D possibly being TRBD1 (5 bases). CDR1 and CDR2 (germline): KGHSH, LQKENI. The CDR3 has 13 amino acids. Trimming removed 2 bases at V and 6 bases at J, with 10 bases between. The whole variable domain, filled in from reference TRBV18 and TRBJ1-2, reads NAGVMQNPRHLVRRRGQEARLRCSPMKGHSHVYWYRQLPEEGLKFMVYLQKENIIDESGMPKERFSAEFPKEGPSILRIQQVVRGDSAAYFCASSPSGLDGYTFGSGTRLTVV.

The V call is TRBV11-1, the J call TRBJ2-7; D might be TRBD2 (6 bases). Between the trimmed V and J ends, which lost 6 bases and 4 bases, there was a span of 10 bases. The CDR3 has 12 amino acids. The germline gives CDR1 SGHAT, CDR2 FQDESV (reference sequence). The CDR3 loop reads CASSPGGYEQYF. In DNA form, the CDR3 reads TGTGCCAGCAGTCCCGGGGGATACGAGCAGTACTTC.

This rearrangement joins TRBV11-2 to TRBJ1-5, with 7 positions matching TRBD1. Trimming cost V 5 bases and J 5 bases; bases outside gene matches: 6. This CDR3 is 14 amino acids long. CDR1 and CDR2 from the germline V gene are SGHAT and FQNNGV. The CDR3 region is CASSPQGGDQPQHF. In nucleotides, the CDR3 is TGTGCCAGCAGCCCTCAGGGGGGCGATCAGCCCCAGCATTTT.

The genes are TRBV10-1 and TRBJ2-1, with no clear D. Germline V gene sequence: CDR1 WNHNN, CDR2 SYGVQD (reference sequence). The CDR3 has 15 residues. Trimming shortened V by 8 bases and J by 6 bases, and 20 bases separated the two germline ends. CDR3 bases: TGCGCCAGCTCCCACGCGCCGTGGGAAACCAATGAGCAGTTCTTC. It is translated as CASSHAPWETNEQFF.